These 19 T cell receptor beta chains were all obtained from the same sample, sequenced in a study of blood T cells in healthy people across ages. Using a J-beta primer mix together with a sample-barcoded 5' primer, a second PCR was run for about 6 to 11 cycles. TCRdb reanalysed the 5' RACE reads using MiXCR and keeps one entry per CDR3 protein. The profile shows about 1.5 million distinct CDR3 sequences, approximately 39% of them singletons. Material for sequencing was blood. These receptors were taken from a woman younger than 35 in good health.

The J gene is TRBJ2-2, the V gene TRBV7-2; D ambiguous. There are 12 residues in the CDR3. Germline V CDR1 and CDR2: SGHTA, FQGNSA. Trimming shortened V by 5 bases and J by 6 bases, and 7 bases separated the two germline ends. CDR3 in DNA: TGTGCCAGCAGCGTGAGTTCCGGGGAGCTGTTTTTT. It codes for CASSVSSGELFF. Looking up the rest from reference TRBV7-2 and TRBJ2-2 gives the full variable domain: GAGVSQSPSNKVTEKGKDVELRCDPISGHTALYWYRQSLGQGLEFLIYFQGNSAPDKSGLPSDRFSAERTGGSVSTLTIQRTQQEDSAVYLCASSVSSGELFFGEGSRLTVL.

This clonotype was counted a single time. The chain combines TRBV4-1 with TRBJ1-4; D gene ambiguous. Trimming removed 0 bases from V and 4 bases from J, with 12 bases in between. The CDR3 totals 16 residues. The germline V gene encodes CDR1 MGHRA and CDR2 YSYEKL. The CDR3 DNA follows: TGCGCCAGCAGCCAAGAGCCGGCGCGTCTTAATGAAAAACTGTTTTTT. This sequence encodes CASSQEPARLNEKLFF.

The table lists this clonotype with a count of one. This sequence joins TRBV20-1 and TRBJ2-5; either TRBD1 or TRBD2 may fit D (5 bases each). This CDR3 has 15 residues. Trimming took 5 bases from V and 1 from J, leaving 17 bases between them. In germline, CDR1 is DFQATT, CDR2 SNEGSKA (reference sequence). In DNA form, the CDR3 reads TGCAGTGCTCCGTGGCTCGGGGCAACCCAAGAGACCCAGTACTTC. Its translation is CSAPWLGATQETQYF.

The CDR3 nucleotides are TGTGCCAGCAGTTACTCCTCGGGACAGATATCCTACGAGCAGTACTTC. Its translation: CASSYSSGQISYEQYF. V and J are TRBV6-5 and TRBJ2-7, with 7 bases identical to TRBD1. The CDR3 has 16 amino acids. Germline V gene sequence: CDR1 MNHEY, CDR2 SVGAGI. Unmatched junction bases numbered 6, after V lost 0 bases and J lost 1 base.

The chain links TRBV5-1 to TRBJ2-2; TRBD2 might be the D (6 bases). This CDR3 contains 16 residues. The germline gives CDR1 SGHRS, CDR2 YFSETQ. V shed 1 base and J shed 0 bases, with 10 bases lying between them. CDR3 in amino acids: CASSLRRGANTGELFF. The CDR3 DNA reads as TGCGCCAGCAGCTTGCGGAGGGGAGCGAACACCGGGGAGCTGTTTTTT. The complete variable domain, with remaining parts taken from reference TRBV5-1 and TRBJ2-2, reads KAGVTQTPRYLIKTRGQQVTLSCSPISGHRSVSWYQQTPGQGLQFLFEYFSETQRNKGNFPGRFSGRQFSNSRSEMNVSTLELGDSALYLCASSLRRGANTGELFFGEGSRLTVL.

The sample holds a few counts of this clonotype. The chain couples TRBV11-2 to TRBJ2-3, with D perhaps being TRBD1 or TRBD2 (5 bases each). Trimming cost V 4 bases and J 7 bases, with 15 bases left between them. The CDR3 totals 14 residues. CDR1 is SGHAT and CDR2 is FQNNGV in the germline V gene. The CDR3 DNA follows: TGTGCCAGCAGCTCTCTCGGGGCAAGGAATACGCAGTATTTT. It encodes CASSSLGARNTQYF.

V and J are TRBV7-6 and TRBJ2-3; 7 bases are a match to TRBD1. J gave up 2 bases and V 5 bases, and 7 bases lay outside the gene matches. The CDR3 loop spans 15 amino acids. The germline CDR1 and CDR2 sequences are SGHVS and FNYEAQ. CDR3 protein: CASSPRGRVTDTQYF. The CDR3 bases are TGTGCCAGCAGCCCAAGGGGGCGGGTCACAGATACGCAGTATTTT.

This clonotype was seen a few times. V gene TRBV9 combines with J gene TRBJ1-5; a weak D match, TRBD1 (5 bases). CDR3 size: 15 residues. With 4 bases removed from V and 4 bases from J, the gap between germline ends came to 15 bases. Germline CDR1 reads SGDLS; CDR2 reads YYNGEE. Here the CDR3 DNA reads TGTGCCAGCAGCCCTGAGGGGAGGAGAAATCAGCCCCAGCATTTT. The encoded protein is CASSPEGRRNQPQHF.

The rearrangement links TRBV6-5 to TRBJ2-7, with 9 nucleotides matching TRBD1. CDR1 and CDR2 (germline): MNHEY, SVGAGI. This CDR3 has 13 amino acids. The V gene end was trimmed by 5 bases and the J gene end by 5 bases; junction bases not matched to a gene: 4. The CDR3, as DNA: TGTGCCAGCAGTGAAACAGGGGGCCACGAGCAGTACTTC. This codes for CASSETGGHEQYF.

The CDR3 nucleotides read TGTGCCAGCAGTTATACCGGGACAGGGCTAAACACCGGGGAGCTGTTTTTT. It encodes CASSYTGTGLNTGELFF. J is TRBJ2-2 and V is TRBV6-2 or TRBV6-3, with 9 bases aligning to TRBD1. Germline CDR1 MNHEY, CDR2 SVGEGT. This CDR3 contains 17 residues. J gave up 2 bases and V 3 bases, and 7 bases lay outside the gene matches.

This clonotype was counted between two and nine times. This chain joins TRBV28 and TRBJ2-5, with D possibly matching TRBD2 (7 bases). Per the germline V gene, CDR1 is MDHEN and CDR2 is SYDVKM. The length of the CDR3 is 16 residues. Trimming took 7 bases from V and 11 from J, leaving 29 bases between them. CDR3 protein: CASKTPRGLPYNEQYF. The CDR3 DNA reads TGTGCCAGCAAAACCCCGCGGGGGCTACCGTACAATGAGCAGTACTTC. Full variable domain (rest looked up from reference TRBV28 and TRBJ2-5): DVKVTQSSRYLVKRTGEKVFLECVQDMDHENMFWYRQDPGLGLRLIYFSYDVKMKEKGDIPEGYSVSREKKERFSLILESASTNQTSMYLCASKTPRGLPYNEQYFGPGTRLLVL.

This clonotype was seen only a few times. CDR3 coding DNA: TGTGCCATGAGGACAGGGGGCTCCTACGAGCAGTACTTC. Protein product: CAMRTGGSYEQYF. The chain has TRBV10-3 and TRBJ2-7; TRBD1 matches 10 bases. From germline, CDR1 is ENHRY and CDR2 SYGVKD. V shed 9 bases, J shed 0 bases, and the junction held 2 bases outside the gene matches. CDR3 size: 13 residues.

J is TRBJ1-2 and V is TRBV4-2, with D possibly matching TRBD1 (6 bases). The V gene's germline CDR1 is LGHNA and CDR2 YNFKEQ. V dropped 0 bases and J dropped 7 bases, with 18 bases sitting between them. The CDR3 extends over 16 amino acids. CDR3 sequence (DNA): TGTGCCAGCAGCCAAGATGACTTGAAGGGGGAGGGTGGCTACACCTTC. It yields the protein CASSQDDLKGEGGYTF.

V and J are TRBV7-8 and TRBJ2-5; TRBD1 matches 7 bases. The CDR3 extends over 14 amino acids. Trimming took 5 bases from V and 11 from J; bases not matched to a gene: 14. Germline V lookup: CDR1 SGHVS, CDR2 FQNEAQ. CDR3 nucleotides: TGTGCCAGCAGCACTCGACAGGGTTCGAGTGAGCAGTACTTC. This encodes CASSTRQGSSEQYF.

In its sample, this clonotype was seen a few times. J is TRBJ2-3 and V is TRBV25-1; the match to TRBD1 covers 10 bases. The CDR3 runs to 19 residues. CDR1 is MGHDK and CDR2 is SYGVNS in the germline V gene. The junction had 17 bases not matched to a gene; V was cut back by 5 bases and J by 3 bases. The CDR3 bases are TGTGCCAGCAGTTCTCCTCGACAGGGGGCTGGGGGACTAACAGATACGCAGTATTTT. Amino acid sequence: CASSSPRQGAGGLTDTQYF.

This clonotype has just a few counts. This sequence joins TRBV4-3 and TRBJ1-6, with 9 nucleotides matching TRBD1. Germline V gene lookup returns CDR1 LGHNA and CDR2 YSLEER. V gave up 2 bases and J gave up 10 bases; unmatched junction bases: 15. The CDR3 sequence is 18 residues long. The CDR3 region is CASSQQAYPGQGGSPLHF. The DNA for the CDR3 is TGCGCCAGCAGCCAACAAGCATATCCGGGACAGGGAGGGTCACCCCTCCACTTT.

The V and J genes are TRBV7-6 and TRBJ2-3; a weak D match, TRBD1 (5 bases). Trimming shortened V by 5 bases and J by 8 bases, and 20 bases separated the two germline ends. The germline V gene encodes CDR1 SGHVS and CDR2 FNYEAQ. The CDR3 loop spans 15 amino acids. The CDR3 sequence: CASSLVPGEQGTQYF. CDR3 coding DNA: TGTGCCAGCAGCCTCGTCCCGGGCGAGCAGGGTACGCAGTATTTT.

This clonotype was counted between two and nine times. Sequence at one end of the junction differs from germline and may be a read error. This chain connects TRBV7-3 to TRBJ2-1; possible D gene TRBD1, 8 bases. This CDR3 contains 15 residues. From germline, CDR1 is SGHTA and CDR2 FQGTGA. The CDR3 DNA sequence: TGTGCCAGCAGCGTAACAGGGGGGGAATACAATGAGCAGTTCTTC. This codes for CASSVTGGEYNEQFF.

This clonotype showed up just a few times. V usage is TRBV21-1 and J usage is TRBJ2-7; TRBD1 is the table's D call and was not checked against the DNA. TRBV21-1 is a recognized pseudogene. This CDR3 region has 14 residues. CDR3 sequence reads: CASSNHRIPYEQYF. For the CDR3, the DNA is TGTGCCAGCAGCAACCACAGGATTCCTTACGAGCAGTACTTC.